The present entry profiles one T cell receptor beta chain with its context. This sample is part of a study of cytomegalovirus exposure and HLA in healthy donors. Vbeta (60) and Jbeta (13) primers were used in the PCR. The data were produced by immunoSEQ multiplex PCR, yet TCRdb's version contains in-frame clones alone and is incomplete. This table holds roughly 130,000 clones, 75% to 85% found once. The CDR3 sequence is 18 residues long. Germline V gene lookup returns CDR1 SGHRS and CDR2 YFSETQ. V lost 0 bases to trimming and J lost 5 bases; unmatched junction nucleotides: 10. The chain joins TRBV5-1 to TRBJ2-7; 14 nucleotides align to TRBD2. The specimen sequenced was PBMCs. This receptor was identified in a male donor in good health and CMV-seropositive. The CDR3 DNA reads TGCGCCAGCAGCTTGGGATTAGGGACTAGCGGGAGAACGGACGAGCAGTACTTC. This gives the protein CASSLGLGTSGRTDEQYF.